Shown below are 29 T cell receptor beta chains from a single sample sequenced in a study of cytomegalovirus exposure and HLA in healthy donors. Assay used: immunoSEQ multiplex PCR; TCRdb lists only in-frame clones, some missing. The data contain some 220,000 clones, over 80% of them singletons. Sequenced: PBMCs. These receptors were taken from a woman between 18 and 29 years old in good health and CMV-seronegative.

This chain links TRBV4-1 with TRBJ2-1, with D possibly being TRBD2 (6 bases). The V gene lost 1 base and the J gene lost 3 bases, with 10 bases spanning the gap. CDR1 is MGHRA, CDR2 YSYEKL, per germline. The CDR3 consists of 15 residues. The CDR3 DNA follows: TGCGCCAGCAGCCAAGCGGGAGAAATCTACAATGAGCAGTTCTTC. Amino acid sequence: CASSQAGEIYNEQFF.

The count of this clone is one. The chain has TRBV28 and TRBJ2-5, with D possibly being TRBD1 (5 bases). CDR1 is MDHEN and CDR2 is SYDVKM in the germline V gene. V was clipped by 11 bases and J by 2 bases, with 21 bases between them. The CDR3 loop spans 15 amino acids. CDR3 coding DNA: TGTGCCCACCAACCCCGCGTGGGGCTACAAGAGACCCAGTACTTC. Protein: CAHQPRVGLQETQYF. Combining the CDR3 with reference TRBV28 and TRBJ2-5 gives the whole variable domain DVKVTQSSRYLVKRTGEKVFLECVQDMDHENMFWYRQDPGLGLRLIYFSYDVKMKEKGDIPEGYSVSREKKERFSLILESASTNQTSMYLCAHQPRVGLQETQYFGPGTRLLVL.

The chain uses TRBV18 and TRBJ2-1; 11 bases map to TRBD2. This CDR3 is built from 17 residues. Per the germline V gene, CDR1 is KGHSH and CDR2 is LQKENI. After removal of 2 bases from V and 7 bases from J, the junction contained 10 bases not matched to a gene. The CDR3 spells CASSPEIAGGPRNEQFF. The CDR3 DNA reads TGTGCCAGCTCACCAGAAATAGCGGGAGGGCCGAGAAATGAGCAGTTCTTC.

The rearrangement uses TRBV7-8 and TRBJ1-2; 8 bases agree with TRBD1. V gave up 5 bases and J gave up 2 bases; unmatched junction bases: 13. Germline CDR1 is SGHVS and CDR2 is FQNEAQ. The CDR3 runs 17 residues. As DNA, the CDR3 is TGTGCCAGCAGCCCCAGCGGGGACAGGAATACAAACTATGGCTACACCTTC. It codes for CASSPSGDRNTNYGYTF.

The V call is TRBV4-2, the J call TRBJ1-6; D ambiguous. CDR3 length: 17 amino acids. Trimming stripped 0 bases from V and 0 bases from J, with 9 bases between. Germline CDR1 reads LGHNA; CDR2 reads YNFKEQ. CDR3 nucleotides: TGTGCCAGCAGCCAAGATACACCGAACTCCTATAATTCACCCCTCCACTTT. This codes for CASSQDTPNSYNSPLHF.

The J gene is TRBJ1-1, the V gene TRBV4-1; D gene ambiguous. The V gene's germline CDR1 is MGHRA and CDR2 YSYEKL. The CDR3 contains 16 residues. Trimming took 4 bases from V and 2 from J, leaving 17 bases between them. The CDR3 DNA reads as TGCGCCAGCAGCCCCGTCGGATCGAACAGCAACACTGAAGCTTTCTTT. Amino acid sequence: CASSPVGSNSNTEAFF.

This clone has only one observation. V usage is TRBV11-1 and J usage is TRBJ2-7; 11 bases line up with TRBD2. The CDR3 is made up of 15 amino acids. Germline assignment: CDR1 SGHAT and CDR2 FQDESV (reference sequence). After removal of 4 bases from V and 5 bases from J, the junction contained 7 bases not matched to a gene. The CDR3 DNA follows: TGTGCCAGCAGCTGGACTAGCGGGCCCATTGACGAGCAGTACTTC. Translated: CASSWTSGPIDEQYF. The complete variable domain, with remaining parts taken from reference TRBV11-1 and TRBJ2-7, reads EAEVAQSPRYKITEKSQAVAFWCDPISGHATLYWYRQILGQGPELLVQFQDESVVDDSQLPKDRFSAERLKGVDSTLKIQPAELGDSAMYLCASSWTSGPIDEQYFGPGTRLTVT.

V is TRBV5-1 and J is TRBJ2-3, with 15 bases lining up with TRBD2. This CDR3 has 16 residues. From germline, CDR1 is SGHRS and CDR2 YFSETQ. Germline trimming cut 4 bases from V and 3 bases from J; bases unmatched to any gene: 3. The CDR3 is CASSAGTSGRTDTQYF. The CDR3 DNA is TGCGCCAGCAGCGCCGGGACTAGCGGGAGGACAGATACGCAGTATTTT.

The V gene is TRBV6-1, the J gene TRBJ1-3, with D hard to call. The CDR3 is 16 amino acids. Looked up from germline, CDR1 is MNHNS and CDR2 is SASEGT. Trimming removed 0 bases at V and 0 bases at J, with 9 bases between. CDR3 in DNA: TGTGCCAGCAGTGAAGCCCCCGCTATCTCTGGAAACACCATATATTTT. This gives the protein CASSEAPAISGNTIYF.

The chain uses TRBV2 and TRBJ1-6, with 7 positions matching TRBD1. The CDR3 loop spans 17 amino acids. Unmatched junction bases numbered 20, after V lost 7 bases and J lost 11 bases. Germline V gene lookup returns CDR1 SNHLY and CDR2 FYNNEI. The CDR3, as DNA: TGTGCCAGCATGCAGGGGACAGCGGGGGTCTGGACGGCACCCCTCCACTTT. Protein: CASMQGTAGVWTAPLHF.

This clone was counted once. CDR3 protein: CSVRSGGLSKNIQYF. CDR3 bases: TGCAGCGTGAGATCAGGGGGCCTGTCCAAAAACATTCAGTACTTC. The chain joins TRBV29-1 to TRBJ2-4; 8 bases fit TRBD1. CDR3 size: 15 residues. V shed 6 bases, J shed 2 bases, and the junction held 9 bases outside the gene matches. Germline CDR1 and CDR2: SQVTM and ANQGSEA.

This chain links TRBV10-3 with TRBJ2-1; D may be TRBD2 (5 bases). Looked up from germline, CDR1 is ENHRY and CDR2 is SYGVKD. The CDR3 sequence is 14 residues long. Trimming removed 0 bases at V and 2 bases at J, with 5 bases between. The CDR3 DNA reads TGTGCCATCAGTGAGTCCGGGACCTACAATGAGCAGTTCTTC. Its protein is CAISESGTYNEQFF.

This clone appeared a single time. The V and J genes are TRBV10-2 and TRBJ2-2; the match to TRBD2 covers 9 bases. The germline V gene encodes CDR1 WSHSY and CDR2 SAAADI. The CDR3 is 18 amino acids. The J segment lost 4 bases and the V segment lost 2 bases, leaving 11 bases of the junction unmatched. The CDR3 nucleotides are TGCGCCAGCAGTGAGCGGCGGCGGGAGGGCGGTGGCACCGGGGAGCTGTTTTTT. Translation gives CASSERRREGGGTGELFF.

DNA for the CDR3: TGTGCCAGCAGTCGGACAGGGGCCGGGGAGCTGTTTTTT. Translated: CASSRTGAGELFF. The chain carries TRBV2 and TRBJ2-2; TRBD1 agrees at 9 bases. Looked up from germline, CDR1 is SNHLY and CDR2 is FYNNEI. The CDR3 covers 13 residues. The trim removed 5 bases at V and 6 bases at J, leaving 1 base unmatched.

This chain uses TRBV27 with TRBJ2-7; 13 bases match TRBD2. Unmatched junction bases numbered 7, after V lost 7 bases and J lost 4 bases. Germline assignment: CDR1 MNHEY and CDR2 SMNVEV (reference sequence). This CDR3 spans 15 amino acids. The CDR3 loop is CASKIRTSGSYEQYF. The CDR3 bases are TGTGCCAGCAAGATTAGGACTAGCGGGAGTTACGAGCAGTACTTC.

This clone was picked up a small number of times. V and J are TRBV18 and TRBJ1-3, with D hard to call. Between the trimmed V and J ends, which lost 2 bases and 0 bases, there was a span of 8 bases. This CDR3 comprises 15 residues. Germline assignment: CDR1 KGHSH and CDR2 LQKENI. The CDR3 DNA is TGTGCCAGCTCACCATCTCAGGTCTCTGGAAACACCATATATTTT. Its protein is CASSPSQVSGNTIYF.

The chain uses TRBV28 and TRBJ1-1; 11 nucleotides agree with TRBD1. From germline, CDR1 is MDHEN and CDR2 SYDVKM. This CDR3 spans 15 amino acids. V lost 6 bases, J lost 4 bases, and 7 bases stayed unmatched. CDR3 coding DNA: TGTGCCAGCAGGATGGTGGGACAGGGGGGCACTGAAGCTTTCTTT. This sequence encodes CASRMVGQGGTEAFF.

The rearrangement uses TRBV4-1 and TRBJ2-3; D possibly corresponds to TRBD2 (5 bases). The V end was cut by 0 bases, the J end by 4 bases, with 11 bases between. This CDR3 spans 15 amino acids. Germline CDR1 is MGHRA and CDR2 is YSYEKL. DNA for the CDR3: TGCGCCAGCAGCCAAGAACCTGCTAGCTCAGATACGCAGTATTTT. Amino acids: CASSQEPASSDTQYF.

J is TRBJ2-1 and V is TRBV7-3; 13 bases match TRBD2. Germline lookup yields CDR1 SGHTA and CDR2 FQGTGA. The CDR3 has 17 amino acids. Trimming at V came to 2 bases and at J to 7 bases, leaving 8 bases not matched to a gene. CDR3 DNA: TGTGCCAGCAGCTTAGTCGGCACTAGCGGGAGGGGAAATGAGCAGTTCTTC. This gives the protein CASSLVGTSGRGNEQFF.

The J gene is TRBJ2-5, the V gene TRBV5-1; D gene ambiguous. The V end lost 3 bases, the J end lost 4 bases, and 10 bases lay between the germline ends. The germline CDR1 and CDR2 sequences are SGHRS and YFSETQ. CDR3 length: 13 residues. The DNA for the CDR3 is TGCGCCAGCAGCTCTAGAGTCGGAGAGACCCAGTACTTC. It is translated as CASSSRVGETQYF.

This chain joins TRBV19 and TRBJ1-2; perhaps TRBD1 as D (5 bases). Germline values: CDR1 LNHDA, CDR2 SQIVND (reference sequence). The CDR3 has 13 residues. Deletions cut 7 bases from V and 0 bases from J, with 9 bases between. Here the CDR3 reads CASTDRANYGYTF. Written as DNA, the CDR3 is TGTGCCAGTACCGACAGAGCTAACTATGGCTACACCTTC.

This chain uses TRBV27 with TRBJ2-5, with D possibly being TRBD1 (6 bases). Germline lookup yields CDR1 MNHEY and CDR2 SMNVEV (reference sequence). The CDR3 covers 15 residues. V lost 4 bases to trimming and J lost 3 bases, with 15 bases between them. DNA for the CDR3: TGTGCCAGCAGTTCAACCCCAACAGGGAAAGAGACCCAGTACTTC. It codes for CASSSTPTGKETQYF.

CDR3 sequence reads: CASSLQAGLAANEQFF. CDR3 nucleotide sequence: TGTGCCAGCAGCTTACAGGCGGGACTAGCGGCGAATGAGCAGTTCTTC. The V and J genes are TRBV7-2 and TRBJ2-1, with TRBD2 identical over 11 bases. CDR1 is SGHTA and CDR2 is FQGNSA in the germline V gene. This CDR3 is built from 16 residues. V shed 2 bases and J 7 bases; nucleotides not matched to a gene: 7. Full variable domain (rest looked up from reference TRBV7-2 and TRBJ2-1): GAGVSQSPSNKVTEKGKDVELRCDPISGHTALYWYRQSLGQGLEFLIYFQGNSAPDKSGLPSDRFSAERTGGSVSTLTIQRTQQEDSAVYLCASSLQAGLAANEQFFGPGTRLTVL.

The genes are TRBV5-4 and TRBJ1-1, with TRBD1 identical over 9 bases. Trimming removed 3 bases from V and 5 bases from J; junction bases left unmatched: 5. CDR3 length: 14 residues. Germline CDR1 is SGHNT and CDR2 is YYREEE (reference sequence). The CDR3 region has the DNA TGTGCCAGCAGCTCGCCGGACAGGGGAACTGAAGCTTTCTTT. Translated, it gives CASSSPDRGTEAFF. Drawing the rest from reference TRBV5-4 and TRBJ1-1, the complete variable domain is ETGVTQSPTHLIKTRGQQVTLRCSSQSGHNTVSWYQQALGQGPQFIFQYYREEENGRGNFPPRFSGLQFPNYSSELNVNALELDDSALYLCASSSPDRGTEAFFGQGTRLTVV.

This sequence joins TRBV7-6 and TRBJ2-2; 8 positions match TRBD2. Germline V CDR1 and CDR2: SGHVS, FNYEAQ. This CDR3 is built from 14 residues. V lost 4 bases, J lost 4 bases, and 2 bases stayed unmatched. CDR3 loop: CASSSGTSTGELFF. The CDR3 region has the DNA TGTGCCAGCAGCTCCGGGACTAGCACCGGGGAGCTGTTTTTT.

This clone was picked up one time. The rearrangement joins TRBV30 to TRBJ1-2, with 9 bases fitting TRBD1. CDR3 length: 13 residues. After removal of 4 bases from V and 8 bases from J, the junction contained 8 bases not matched to a gene. CDR1 and CDR2 (germline): GTSNPN, SVGIG (reference sequence). CDR3 DNA sequence: TGTGCCTGGAATAGGGGACAGGGAAGGGGCTACACCTTC. This encodes CAWNRGQGRGYTF.

This chain links TRBV6-6 with TRBJ1-1, with 10 bases identical to TRBD1. With V trimmed by 2 bases and J by 1 base, 1 base remained unmatched. In germline, CDR1 is MNHNY, CDR2 SVGAGI (reference sequence). This CDR3 contains 15 residues. Here the CDR3 reads CASSYRTGGNTEAFF. CDR3 sequence (DNA): TGTGCCAGCAGTTACAGGACAGGGGGGAACACTGAAGCTTTCTTT.

J is TRBJ1-1 and V is TRBV6-5; D remains unclear. Germline V lookup: CDR1 MNHEY, CDR2 SVGAGI. The CDR3 covers 16 residues. The V end was cut by 4 bases, the J end by 1 base, with 16 bases between. CDR3: CASSLAQTYANTEAFF. CDR3 in DNA: TGTGCCAGCAGTTTGGCCCAAACATATGCGAACACTGAAGCTTTCTTT.

The rearrangement joins TRBV28 to TRBJ2-2, with a weak D call TRBD1 (5 bases). Trimming took off 4 bases at V and 4 bases at J, with 13 bases between the two ends. The CDR3 length is 15 residues. Germline V gene lookup returns CDR1 MDHEN and CDR2 SYDVKM. This CDR3 is CASSSRGPRTGELFF. The CDR3 DNA reads as TGTGCCAGCAGTTCTAGGGGTCCCCGCACCGGGGAGCTGTTTTTT.